The TCR beta chain under discussion was sequenced for a study of identical twins (TCRdb year 2016). Regarding the research as a whole: TCR alpha and beta repertoires from monozygotic twins, unrelated adults of various ages and cord blood were deep-sequenced to test whether fetal clonotypes persist. To rule out contamination, replicate twin experiments were performed at different times with different library preparation protocols.

From V the trimming removes 6 bases and from J it removes 4 bases, while the gene matches leave 9 bases of the junction unaccounted for. CDR3 length: 14 amino acids, cysteine to phenylalanine. Left in the record is the CDR3 DNA by itself, 42 bases read in frame from the first base. The germline V gene encodes CDR1 SQVTM and CDR2 ANQGSEA. Only healthy Caucasian donors were included. Three unrelated non-twin adults were also sequenced: a male aged 18 to 30, a male aged 50 to 60 and a female aged 50 to 60. Miltenyi CD45RO+ enrichment and human naive T-cell isolation kits were used to isolate memory (CD45RO+) and naive T cells from PBMC. The research as a whole found: Recombination models systematically underestimated out-of-frame TCR alpha sharing in monozygotic twins but agreed with sharing between unrelated individuals. Zero-insertion analyses could be partly confounded by invariant T cells such as MAIT and iNKT, although diverse VJ usage argued against such confounding for most clonotypes. Compared with coincidental sharing between unrelated individuals, out-of-frame TCR alpha sequences shared between twins showed an excess of sequences with low generation probability. A weaker excess of twin sharing was found in beta out-of-frame sequences because the signal-to-noise ratio was lowered by fewer shared sequences. Fewer insertions were carried by abundant cord blood beta clonotypes, a similar but weaker trend appeared in young adult naive repertoires, and no such trend appeared in memory repertoires. Conclusions relied on cross-sectional statistical analysis, since the same donors could not be followed over many years.

Libraries were built with 5' RACE. Sequencing used an Illumina HiSeq 2000. A universal primer binding site was introduced by template switching, and a unique molecular identifier was present in the final cDNA, enabling accurate counting of TCR cDNA molecules. First-strand cDNA for TCR alpha and beta chains was synthesized from specific primers in the conserved constant-segment region. To control for contamination, every cDNA library was double barcoded, receiving both a SMART-Mk sample barcode and Illumina barcodes. TruSeq adapter sequences and Illumina sample barcodes were added in two successive PCR steps. The Illumina HiSeq platform was used with custom primers to sequence TCR alpha and beta cDNA libraries. On the study's bioinformatics: MiGEC processed the raw reads to extract unique molecular identifiers, while MiXCR was used to determine the CDR3 positions. Recombination models were inferred per individual with the repgenHMM and IGoR tools using an EM algorithm. Shared clonotype analysis was performed with the tcR package in R, normalizing sharing by the product of cloneset sizes. Out-of-frame nonproductive sequences were analyzed to study raw recombination free of thymic and clonal selection effects. The raw public data were reprocessed by TCRdb itself: fastp quality trimming at Q25, MiXCR clonotype calling, in-frame beta chains only. Every distinct CDR3 protein forms one entry, paired with its most common genes and DNA. For this entry, the V and J calls and clone size follow TCRdb and not the study's own pipeline. Here the sample has roughly 350,000 distinct CDR3 sequences; roughly 10% occur a single time. Clones ranked in the top ten supply roughly 9% of the sample.

The table lists this clonotype with many counts. Its antigen remains undetermined. No much larger clonotype is one base removed from it; base qualities were not supplied. The clonotype originates from a woman in her forties or fifties in good health. Sequencing was done on a sample of naive T cells sorted from blood. Taken with the paper, the label for cell subset or site translates to: cells isolated with a human naive T-cell isolation kit. The V and J genes are TRBV29-1 and TRBJ2-1; the central 7 bases match TRBD1. The DNA reads as follows: TGCAGCGTAATCCGGACAGGACCTTACAATGAGCAGTTCTTC. It is translated as CSVIRTGPYNEQFF.